This T cell receptor beta chain was captured in a study of PD-1 blockade in mismatch repair-deficient tumors (dated 2017 in TCRdb). The study in broad terms: The trial enrolled 65 to 100 consecutive patients with more than ten mismatch repair-deficient cancer types between 2013 and late 2016, all previously treated and progressing. Tumor-associated T cell clones in the peripheral blood of patients responding to PD-1 blockade were tracked using deep sequencing of TCR CDR3 regions. What the research found in general, with its limitations: Tumor-resident clones, often undetectable in blood before treatment, expanded rapidly after pembrolizumab and then contracted, generally before radiologic responses.

Library prep was done by the immunoSEQ multiplex PCR assay. The immuneACCESS repertoire file appears here via TCRdb, limited to in-frame rearrangements. These files lack a portion of the clones; in checked studies, under half of the deficit traces to unresolved V genes, and the cause of the others is not known. This sample lists 90,000 to 120,000 clones; 82% were detected once. Together, the top ten hold roughly 6.3% of the sample. For every enrolled patient, mismatch repair deficiency was confirmed by either polymerase chain reaction or immunohistochemistry. TCR sequencing was carried out for a few patients who responded to pembrolizumab therapy. The phase II trial prospectively tested pembrolizumab PD-1 blockade in advanced mismatch repair-deficient cancers regardless of tissue of origin. Peripheral blood T cell samples were serially collected before and at multiple times after PD-1 blockade was started. Blood sampling times were expressed in weeks after the first pembrolizumab dose.

With respect to this clone: This receptor's antigen is unknown. No much larger clonotype is one base removed from it; base qualities were not supplied.

V is reduced by 0 bases and J by 10 bases, leaving a spacing of 9 bases between them. As encoded in the germline V gene, CDR1 is MNHEY while CDR2 is SVGAGI. The CDR3 contains 13 residues, cysteine and phenylalanine counted. The only DNA kept is the CDR3, 39 bases in frame from the first base. The input for sequencing was peripheral blood, taken approximately 36 weeks after starting pembrolizumab. This chain is built from TRBV6-5 and TRBJ1-4; possibly the D gene is TRBD1, per 5 matching bases. The receptor was derived from an adult with mismatch repair-deficient cancer. For the CDR3, the sequence is CASSYSSGGKLFF. The DNA sequence is as follows: TGTGCCAGCAGTTACTCTTCCGGGGGAAAACTGTTTTTT.